Presented here are 17 T cell receptor beta chains from one specimen sequenced in a study of glioma-infiltrating T cells after dendritic cell vaccination. Produced via immunoSEQ multiplex PCR; TCRdb's table is partial and in-frame only. The repertoire holds approximately 60,000 clones, with roughly 86% as singletons. Time point noted: after dendritic cell vaccination, including at tumor progression/relapse. This specimen consisted of blood, obtained after dendritic cell vaccination. These receptors all come from a human donor with glioblastoma.

This chain uses TRBV6-5 with TRBJ1-2; 7 positions agree with TRBD1. CDR3 length: 15 residues. Germline lookup yields CDR1 MNHEY and CDR2 SVGAGI. J gave up 8 bases and V 5 bases, and 14 bases lay outside the gene matches. Here the CDR3 DNA reads TGTGCCAGCAGTACCACCGGGACAGTGAGGTACGGCTACACCTTC. The encoded protein is CASSTTGTVRYGYTF.

This clone was seen a few times. V usage is TRBV19 and J usage is TRBJ1-5, with D perhaps matching TRBD1 (6 bases). Trimming left V 4 bases short and J 5 bases short, with 15 bases between. The CDR3 length is 15 residues. Germline CDR1 reads LNHDA; CDR2 reads SQIVND (reference sequence). The CDR3 region is CASSSREGVHQPQHF. CDR3 nucleotides: TGTGCCAGTAGTAGTCGGGAGGGGGTCCATCAGCCCCAGCATTTT.

Only one count was recorded for this clone. The V call is TRBV18, the J call TRBJ1-1; 11 positions agree with TRBD1. Per the germline V gene, CDR1 is KGHSH and CDR2 is LQKENI. V lost 2 bases and J lost 4; bases outside the gene matches: 9. This CDR3 spans 17 amino acids. In DNA form, the CDR3 reads TGTGCCAGCTCACCAATCGGGACAGGGGGTCGAGGCACTGAAGCTTTCTTT. It yields the protein CASSPIGTGGRGTEAFF.

This chain uses TRBV7-9 with TRBJ1-2; 10 bases agree with TRBD1. The V gene end was trimmed by 5 bases and the J gene end by 4 bases; junction bases not matched to a gene: 4. The CDR3 length is 14 residues. The germline gives CDR1 SEHNR, CDR2 FQNEAQ (reference sequence). In DNA, the CDR3 is TGTGCCAGCAGCCCGCGGACAGGGGGCTATGGCTACACCTTC. It codes for CASSPRTGGYGYTF.

CDR3 DNA sequence: TGTGCCAGCAGCGTTGATACAGGGAGAACTGAAGCTTTCTTT. Protein product: CASSVDTGRTEAFF. V and J are TRBV9 and TRBJ1-1, with a weak D call TRBD1 (6 bases). V lost 2 bases, J lost 5 bases, and 13 bases lay in between. The CDR3 extends over 14 amino acids. The germline gives CDR1 SGDLS, CDR2 YYNGEE.

The gene calls are TRBV2 and TRBJ1-2; 8 positions agree with TRBD1. Per germline, CDR1 SNHLY and CDR2 FYNNEI. CDR3 size: 12 residues. The CDR3 is CVSDGTGYGYTF. The CDR3 DNA reads TGTGTCTCAGACGGGACAGGCTATGGCTACACCTTC.

The J gene is TRBJ2-3, the V gene TRBV23-1; 7 bases fit TRBD1. TRBV23-1 is an open reading frame, and its role is uncertain. V dropped 8 bases and J dropped 0; count of bases not matched to a gene: 8. This CDR3 is 15 amino acids long. The CDR3 reads CASFLGRGSTDTQYF. The CDR3 region has the DNA TGCGCCAGCTTCCTGGGCAGGGGGAGCACAGATACGCAGTATTTT.

This clone has just one count. This chain uses TRBV25-1 with TRBJ2-1; 7 nucleotides match TRBD2. The germline CDR1 and CDR2 sequences are MGHDK and SYGVNS. Trimming took 6 bases from V and 10 from J; bases not matched to a gene: 6. There are 12 residues in the CDR3. CDR3 coding DNA: TGTGCCAGCAGCCGGACTAGAGGGGAGCAGTTCTTC. Amino acid sequence: CASSRTRGEQFF.

This chain connects TRBV5-6 to TRBJ2-7, with TRBD1 matching over 7 bases. Germline CDR1 is SGHDT and CDR2 is YYEEEE. The ends lost 2 bases at V and 3 bases at J; junction bases unmatched: 5. The CDR3 totals 14 residues. The CDR3 DNA reads as TGTGCCAGCAGCTTATTGGGGACAGACTACGAGCAGTACTTC. Amino acids: CASSLLGTDYEQYF.

The chain recombines TRBV9 with TRBJ2-5; 12 bases fit TRBD2. CDR3 length equals 18 residues. Germline V CDR1 and CDR2: SGDLS, YYNGEE. V was clipped by 0 bases and J by 5 bases; unmatched bases: 11. CDR3 coding DNA: TGTGCCAGCAGCGTAGGTGGGCTAGCGGGAGGGAGAGGTGAGACCCAGTACTTC. Its translation is CASSVGGLAGGRGETQYF.

This sequence joins TRBV27 and TRBJ2-1; 7 positions agree with TRBD1. Trimming took 4 bases from V and 4 from J; bases not matched to a gene: 10. The CDR3 contains 16 residues. Germline CDR1 and CDR2: MNHEY and SMNVEV (reference sequence). CDR3 sequence (DNA): TGTGCCAGCAGTTCAAATACCGGGACAGTTTACAATGAGCAGTTCTTC. This gives the protein CASSSNTGTVYNEQFF.

The rearrangement uses TRBV7-9 and TRBJ2-5, with D maybe TRBD1 (6 bases). Matching the DNA end better, TRBJ2-7 makes the J call doubtful. This CDR3 is 14 amino acids long. Germline V gene data show CDR1 as SEHNR and CDR2 as FQNEAQ (reference sequence). DNA for the CDR3: TGTGCCAGCAGCAAAGAAACAGGGTTCAACGAGCAGTACTTC. This encodes CASSKETGFNEQYF.

The rearrangement links TRBV2 to TRBJ2-1; D not certain. V shed 7 bases and J shed 0 bases, with 7 bases lying between them. The CDR3 is 13 residues long. Germline V gene sequence: CDR1 SNHLY, CDR2 FYNNEI. CDR3 bases: TGTGCCAGCAAGGAGAGCTCCTACAATGAGCAGTTCTTC. It specifies CASKESSYNEQFF.

The J gene is TRBJ1-4, the V gene TRBV5-1; TRBD1 might be the D (5 bases). Trimming stripped 0 bases from V and 8 bases from J, with 11 bases between. CDR3 length: 14 residues. Looked up from germline, CDR1 is SGHRS and CDR2 is YFSETQ. CDR3 nucleotides: TGCGCCAGCAGCTTGGTCGGGGGACGAGAAAAACTGTTTTTT. This codes for CASSLVGGREKLFF.

This clone was observed a handful of times. The chain couples TRBV23-1 to TRBJ2-5; possible D gene TRBD1, 6 bases. TRBV23-1 is an open reading frame, and its role is uncertain. Between the trimmed V and J ends, which lost 4 bases and 1 base, there was a span of 10 bases. The CDR3 runs to 14 residues. CDR3 sequence: CASSPARGQETQYF. Here the CDR3 DNA reads TGCGCCAGCAGTCCCGCCAGGGGCCAAGAGACCCAGTACTTC.

The J gene is TRBJ1-1, the V gene TRBV25-1, with 10 bases fitting TRBD1. Germline values: CDR1 MGHDK, CDR2 SYGVNS. This CDR3 contains 14 residues. V was clipped by 4 bases and J by 6 bases; unmatched bases: 5. The CDR3: CASSGTGGQAEAFF. DNA for the CDR3: TGTGCCAGCAGTGGGACAGGGGGACAAGCTGAAGCTTTCTTT.

V and J are TRBV10-2 and TRBJ2-1; 13 nucleotides line up with TRBD2. The J segment lost 8 bases and the V segment lost 2 bases, leaving 9 bases of the junction unmatched. This CDR3 spans 17 amino acids. Germline assignment: CDR1 WSHSY and CDR2 SAAADI. Here the CDR3 DNA reads TGCGCCAGCAGTGAGGACGGACTAGCGGGAGTCCCCCATGAGCAGTTCTTC. It specifies CASSEDGLAGVPHEQFF.